The source of this T cell receptor (beta chain) is a study of identical twins. Study-level results: There was an excess of low generation probability in the out-of-frame alpha sequences that twins shared. There were fewer insertions in abundant cord blood beta clonotypes, but memory repertoires showed no such pattern. Among monozygotic twins, out-of-frame TCR alpha sharing exceeded what models predicted.

A universal primer site arose from template switching, and cDNA bore unique molecular identifiers. Using its own MiXCR run on the 5' RACE reads, TCRdb lists one record per CDR3 protein. The sample lists approximately 410,000 distinct CDR3 sequences, approximately 18% occurring once. This clonotype was observed at least ten times. The antigen is unknown. The material sequenced was naive T cells sorted from blood. The TCR originated in a middle-aged man in good health.

In nucleotides, the CDR3 is TGCAGCGTCTCTCAGGGCCACGAGCAGTACTTC. Its protein product is CSVSQGHEQYF. This chain connects TRBV29-1 to TRBJ2-7; maybe TRBD1 (5 bases). The CDR3 has 11 residues. The germline V gene has CDR1 SQVTM and CDR2 ANQGSEA. The germline V and J ends were trimmed by 6 bases and 5 bases, with 11 bases remaining between them.